The 25 T cell receptor beta chains below were found in one sample sequenced in a study of OX40 agonist ivuxolimab in advanced cancers. Data came from immunoSEQ multiplex PCR; TCRdb stores just in-frame clones and leaves some out. The sample has about 73,000 clones, about 81% seen once. The sample in question was CD4+ or CD8+ T cells sorted from blood, obtained in a trial of the OX40 agonist ivuxolimab. These receptors originate from an adult with an advanced solid tumor such as melanoma, head and neck, liver or kidney cancer.

This clone has more than one count but fewer than ten. CDR3 protein: CASSPRVSGGPTDTQYF. DNA for the CDR3: TGTGCCAGCAGCCCCCGGGTTAGCGGGGGCCCCACAGATACGCAGTATTTT. The chain is built from TRBV5-4 and TRBJ2-3; 9 bases align to TRBD2. V shed 4 bases, J shed 2 bases, and the junction held 11 bases outside the gene matches. The CDR3 has 17 amino acids. Looked up from germline, CDR1 is SGHNT and CDR2 is YYREEE (reference sequence). Full variable domain (rest looked up from reference TRBV5-4 and TRBJ2-3): ETGVTQSPTHLIKTRGQQVTLRCSSQSGHNTVSWYQQALGQGPQFIFQYYREEENGRGNFPPRFSGLQFPNYSSELNVNALELDDSALYLCASSPRVSGGPTDTQYFGPGTRLTVL.

This sequence joins TRBV11-2 and TRBJ2-7; the match to TRBD2 covers 10 bases. V was pared by 5 bases and J by 4 bases, with 8 bases of the junction left unmatched. Germline V lookup: CDR1 SGHAT, CDR2 FQNNGV. This CDR3 is built from 15 residues. The CDR3 nucleotides read TGTGCCAGCAGCAAACCTAGCGGGAGTTTTTACGAGCAGTACTTC. Protein product: CASSKPSGSFYEQYF.

This rearrangement joins TRBV30 to TRBJ1-1; D possibly corresponds to TRBD1 (6 bases). The CDR3 sequence is 14 residues long. V was pared by 4 bases and J by 5 bases, with 17 bases between. CDR1 GTSNPN and CDR2 SVGIG come from the germline V gene (reference sequence). CDR3 amino acids: CAWITAGGATEAFF. The CDR3 DNA follows: TGTGCCTGGATTACCGCGGGGGGGGCTACTGAAGCTTTCTTT.

The V call is TRBV27, the J call TRBJ2-3, with D tentatively TRBD1 (5 bases). V was shortened by 5 bases and J by 9 bases, with 15 bases between the two germline ends. Germline V CDR1 and CDR2: MNHEY, SMNVEV (reference sequence). The CDR3 is 13 residues long. CDR3 sequence (DNA): TGTGCCAGCAGTCCCTGGACATCACCAACGCAGTATTTT. It translates to CASSPWTSPTQYF.

Comment on this clone: Other DNA sequences within the sample encode an identical CDR3. The V and J genes are TRBV6-4 and TRBJ1-6, with D perhaps TRBD1 (6 bases). The CDR3 runs to 14 residues. Germline V gene sequence: CDR1 MRHNA, CDR2 SNTAGT. V was clipped by 3 bases and J by 9 bases, with 12 bases between them. CDR3: CASSEWGAASPLHF. The DNA for the CDR3 is TGTGCCAGCAGTGAGTGGGGGGCTGCTTCACCCCTCCACTTT.

The gene calls are TRBV29-1 and TRBJ1-5; the D gene is possibly TRBD1 (5 bases). The CDR3 spans 13 residues. Trimming shortened V by 7 bases and J by 3 bases, and 13 bases separated the two germline ends. From germline, CDR1 is SQVTM and CDR2 ANQGSEA. CDR3 in DNA: TGCAGCGGCTCGTGGGGACTCAATCAGCCCCAGCATTTT. Translation gives CSGSWGLNQPQHF.

The chain combines TRBV27 with TRBJ2-7, with D perhaps TRBD2 (6 bases). V lost 4 bases and J lost 6, with 16 bases in between. CDR3 length: 14 residues. Germline V CDR1 and CDR2: MNHEY, SMNVEV (reference sequence). Written as DNA, the CDR3 is TGTGCCAGCAGTTGGGCGGGGACCCACGGCGAGCAGTACTTC. Its protein is CASSWAGTHGEQYF.

This clone was counted between two and nine times. The chain employs TRBV7-3 and TRBJ2-1, with TRBD2 matching over 10 bases. CDR3 size: 16 residues. V trimming: 4 bases; J trimming: 10 bases; junction bases outside the gene matches: 13. CDR1 is SGHTA and CDR2 is FQGTGA in the germline V gene. CDR3 sequence (DNA): TGTGCCAGCAGCTCAAAGGGGGCTAGCGGGAGCGGCGAGCAGTTCTTC. Protein product: CASSSKGASGSGEQFF.

Only a few counts were recorded for this clone. V is TRBV7-2 and J is TRBJ2-1; D is possibly TRBD1 or TRBD2 (7 bases each). From germline, CDR1 is SGHTA and CDR2 FQGNSA. Trimming stripped 5 bases from V and 4 bases from J, with 15 bases between. CDR3 length: 15 residues. In nucleotides, the CDR3 is TGTGCCAGCAGCCGCCGGCAGGGGGGGTACAATGAGCAGTTCTTC. It encodes CASSRRQGGYNEQFF. Based on the CDR3 plus reference TRBV7-2 and TRBJ2-1, the full variable domain is GAGVSQSPSNKVTEKGKDVELRCDPISGHTALYWYRQSLGQGLEFLIYFQGNSAPDKSGLPSDRFSAERTGGSVSTLTIQRTQQEDSAVYLCASSRRQGGYNEQFFGPGTRLTVL.

The rearrangement uses TRBV6-5 and TRBJ1-5; TRBD1 matches at 10 bases. CDR1 is MNHEY, CDR2 SVGAGI, per germline. The J segment lost 6 bases and the V segment lost 6 bases, leaving 8 bases of the junction unmatched. This CDR3 contains 15 residues. This CDR3 is CASRPGTGAGQPQHF. The DNA of the CDR3 is TGTGCCAGCAGGCCCGGGACAGGGGCGGGTCAGCCCCAGCATTTT.

The chain uses TRBV10-3 and TRBJ1-2; 7 bases are a match to TRBD1. Germline CDR1 is ENHRY and CDR2 is SYGVKD. This CDR3 region has 13 residues. The trim removed 6 bases at V and 4 bases at J, leaving 5 bases unmatched. The CDR3 region is CAIRDTGVYGYTF. CDR3 DNA: TGTGCCATCAGGGATACAGGGGTCTATGGCTACACCTTC.

A single count supports this clone. This chain links TRBV6-6 with TRBJ2-5; D could derive from TRBD1 or TRBD2 (5 bases each). Germline V gene lookup returns CDR1 MNHNY and CDR2 SVGAGI (reference sequence). Trimming shortened V by 2 bases and J by 1 base, and 8 bases separated the two germline ends. The CDR3 totals 14 residues. This chain's CDR3 is CASSYRDLQETQYF. As DNA, the CDR3 is TGTGCCAGCAGTTACCGGGACCTCCAAGAGACCCAGTACTTC.

The chain is built from TRBV7-9 and TRBJ1-1, with 8 bases identical to TRBD1. Germline V lookup: CDR1 SEHNR, CDR2 FQNEAQ (reference sequence). The CDR3 is 14 residues long. With V trimmed by 4 bases and J by 4 bases, 5 bases remained unmatched. CDR3 residues: CASSYRTGSTEAFF. Here the CDR3 DNA reads TGTGCCAGCAGCTACCGGACAGGGAGCACTGAAGCTTTCTTT. The entire variable domain, with the rest obtained from reference TRBV7-9 and TRBJ1-1, is as follows: DTGVSQNPRHKITKRGQNVTFRCDPISEHNRLYWYRQTLGQGPEFLTYFQNEAQLEKSRLLSDRFSAERPKGSFSTLEIQRTEQGDSAMYLCASSYRTGSTEAFFGQGTRLTVV.

CDR3 nucleotide sequence: TGTGCCAGCAGCAGGACAGGGGCGACGGCTGGCTACACCTTC. This gives the protein CASSRTGATAGYTF. The chain carries TRBV6-5 and TRBJ1-2; 9 positions agree with TRBD1. Germline CDR1 is MNHEY and CDR2 is SVGAGI. The V and J ends lost 6 bases and 7 bases, in that order; junction bases with no gene match: 9. This CDR3 region has 14 residues.

The rearrangement links TRBV7-3 to TRBJ1-1, with no clear D. This CDR3 is built from 15 residues. The V gene lost 1 base and the J gene lost 5 bases, with 14 bases spanning the gap. Germline V gene data show CDR1 as SGHTA and CDR2 as FQGTGA. CDR3 in DNA: TGTGCCAGCAGCTTAAGGGCGGACGTAGGGACTGAAGCTTTCTTT. Protein product: CASSLRADVGTEAFF. The full variable domain, in which reference TRBV7-3 and TRBJ1-1 provide the parts outside the CDR3, is GAGVSQTPSNKVTEKGKYVELRCDPISGHTALYWYRQSLGQGPEFLIYFQGTGAADDSGLPNDRFFAVRPEGSVSTLKIQRTERGDSAVYLCASSLRADVGTEAFFGQGTRLTVV.

In this sample, this clone turned up a few times. V and J are TRBV29-1 and TRBJ1-2, with D possibly being TRBD1 (5 bases). V was shortened by 6 bases and J by 0 bases, with 11 bases between the two germline ends. Germline V gives CDR1 SQVTM, CDR2 ANQGSEA. This CDR3 has 13 residues. This chain's CDR3 is CSVGREANYGYTF. Here the CDR3 DNA reads TGCAGCGTGGGCAGGGAGGCTAACTATGGCTACACCTTC. Full variable domain (rest looked up from reference TRBV29-1 and TRBJ1-2): SAVISQKPSRDICQRGTSLTIQCQVDSQVTMMFWYRQQPGQSLTLIATANQGSEATYESGFVIDKFPISRPNLTFSTLTVSNMSPEDSSIYLCSVGREANYGYTFGSGTRLTVV.

This clone was found a few times. Additional DNA sequences in this sample encode the identical CDR3. The chain employs TRBV18 and TRBJ2-5; D gene uncertain. V lost 6 bases and J lost 5, with 7 bases in between. The germline V gene encodes CDR1 KGHSH and CDR2 LQKENI. The CDR3 sequence is 11 residues long. This chain's CDR3 is CASSPGETQYF. The CDR3 bases are TGTGCCAGCTCCCCCGGGGAGACCCAGTACTTC.

Only a few counts were recorded for this clone. This chain joins TRBV5-1 and TRBJ2-7, with 10 bases matching TRBD2. CDR3 length: 15 residues. With 3 bases clipped from V and 3 bases from J, the junction kept 6 bases outside the gene matches. Looked up from germline, CDR1 is SGHRS and CDR2 is YFSETQ. Here the CDR3 DNA reads TGCGCCAGCAGCTATGGGACTAGCGCAATCTACGAGCAGTACTTC. Protein: CASSYGTSAIYEQYF. Full variable domain (remainder filled in from reference TRBV5-1 and TRBJ2-7): KAGVTQTPRYLIKTRGQQVTLSCSPISGHRSVSWYQQTPGQGLQFLFEYFSETQRNKGNFPGRFSGRQFSNSRSEMNVSTLELGDSALYLCASSYGTSAIYEQYFGPGTRLTVT.

V and J are TRBV5-4 and TRBJ1-4; a possible D gene is TRBD1 (6 bases). V lost 3 bases and J 0 bases, leaving 15 bases between the germline ends. The CDR3 totals 17 residues. Germline V gene sequence: CDR1 SGHNT, CDR2 YYREEE (reference sequence). The CDR3 is CASSSSGRTATNEKLFF. DNA for the CDR3: TGTGCCAGCAGCTCTTCGGGCCGGACAGCAACTAATGAAAAACTGTTTTTT.

The J gene is TRBJ1-4, the V gene TRBV2; no clear D. This CDR3 comprises 11 residues. Deletions cut 6 bases from V and 7 bases from J, with 6 bases between. Per germline, CDR1 SNHLY and CDR2 FYNNEI. The CDR3 loop reads CASRTSEKLFF. Here the CDR3 DNA reads TGTGCCAGCAGGACGAGTGAAAAACTGTTTTTT.

This clone was recorded a few times. Relative to the germline gene, one junction end is altered; a read error may explain this. The chain is built from TRBV4-3 and TRBJ1-4, with 9 bases aligning to TRBD1. The CDR3 is 13 amino acids. Germline CDR1 and CDR2: LGHNA and YSLEER. The CDR3 bases are TGCGCCAGCAGCCAGATAGTCGGGACAGGGTTGATTTTT. Translating it yields CASSQIVGTGLIF.

The genes are TRBV5-8 and TRBJ1-1, with TRBD1 matching 8 bases. Germline lookup yields CDR1 SGHTS and CDR2 YDEGEE. V dropped 4 bases and J dropped 3; count of bases not matched to a gene: 8. This CDR3 region has 15 residues. CDR3 in DNA: TGTGCCAGCAGCCTGATGACAGGGGCTTACACTGAAGCTTTCTTT. Translated: CASSLMTGAYTEAFF.

This chain connects TRBV7-3 to TRBJ2-2, with no clear D. This CDR3 is 14 amino acids long. From germline, CDR1 is SGHTA and CDR2 FQGTGA. V lost 5 bases and J 5 bases, leaving 12 bases between the germline ends. The CDR3 protein is CASSAPAQTGELFF. For the CDR3, the DNA is TGTGCCAGCAGCGCCCCCGCCCAAACCGGGGAGCTGTTTTTT.

J is TRBJ2-4 and V is TRBV27, with TRBD1 as a possible D gene (8 bases). There are 14 residues in the CDR3. V was shortened by 8 bases and J by 7 bases, with 18 bases between the two germline ends. CDR1 is MNHEY and CDR2 is SMNVEV in the germline V gene (reference sequence). CDR3 amino acids: CASGTGQGGNIQYF. The CDR3 DNA is TGTGCCAGCGGAACAGGACAGGGAGGGAACATTCAGTACTTC.

This clone was observed once. V gene TRBV5-6 combines with J gene TRBJ1-2; D unresolved. The V end was cut by 0 bases, the J end by 6 bases, with 12 bases between. Germline assignment: CDR1 SGHDT and CDR2 YYEEEE. The CDR3 totals 14 residues. CDR3 nucleotide sequence: TGTGCCAGCAGCTTGGGACCCGCTCCAAATGGCTACACCTTC. Translating gives CASSLGPAPNGYTF.